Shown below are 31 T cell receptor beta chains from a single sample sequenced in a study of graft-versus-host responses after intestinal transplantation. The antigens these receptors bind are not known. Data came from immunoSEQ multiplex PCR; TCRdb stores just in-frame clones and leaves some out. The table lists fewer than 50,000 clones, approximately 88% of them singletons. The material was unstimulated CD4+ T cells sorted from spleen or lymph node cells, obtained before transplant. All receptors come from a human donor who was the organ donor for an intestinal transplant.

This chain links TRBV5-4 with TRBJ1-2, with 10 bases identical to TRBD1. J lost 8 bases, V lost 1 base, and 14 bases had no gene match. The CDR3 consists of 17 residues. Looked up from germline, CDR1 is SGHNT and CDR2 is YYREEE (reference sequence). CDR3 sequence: CASSLPPGQGSVRGYTF. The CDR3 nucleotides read TGTGCCAGCAGCTTGCCACCGGGACAGGGGAGTGTTCGCGGCTACACCTTC.

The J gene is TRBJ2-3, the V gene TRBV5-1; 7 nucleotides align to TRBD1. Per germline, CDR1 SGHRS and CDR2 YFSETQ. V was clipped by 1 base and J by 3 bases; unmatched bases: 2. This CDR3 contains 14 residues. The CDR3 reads CASSLRGPTDTQYF. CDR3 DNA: TGCGCCAGCAGCTTGAGGGGGCCGACAGATACGCAGTATTTT.

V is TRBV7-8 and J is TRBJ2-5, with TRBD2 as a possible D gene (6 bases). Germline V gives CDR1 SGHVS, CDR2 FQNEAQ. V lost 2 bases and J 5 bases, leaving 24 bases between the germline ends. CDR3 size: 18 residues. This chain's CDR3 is CASSLPSKRLVLSETQYF. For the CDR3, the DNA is TGTGCCAGCAGCTTACCCTCGAAACGACTAGTTTTGTCGGAGACCCAGTACTTC.

CDR3 DNA: TGTGCCAGTAGTATAGCCCGGACTAGTCGCGAGCAGTACTTC. Its protein product is CASSIARTSREQYF. This chain joins TRBV19 and TRBJ2-7; 7 bases map to TRBD2. The CDR3 has 14 residues. Losses at the gene ends were 1 base for V and 6 bases for J; bases not matched to a gene: 6. CDR1 and CDR2 (germline): LNHDA, SQIVND (reference sequence).

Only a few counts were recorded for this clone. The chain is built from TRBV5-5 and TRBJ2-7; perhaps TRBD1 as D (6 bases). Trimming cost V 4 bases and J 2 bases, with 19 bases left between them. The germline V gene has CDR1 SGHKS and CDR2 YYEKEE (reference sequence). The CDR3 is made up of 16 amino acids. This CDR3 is CASSGGQRGTTYEQYF. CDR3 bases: TGTGCCAGCAGCGGAGGACAGAGAGGCACCACCTACGAGCAGTACTTC.

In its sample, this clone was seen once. The CDR3 here is CASSLGRVSSYNEQFF. CDR3 in DNA: TGTGCCAGCAGTTTGGGACGCGTTAGCTCCTACAATGAGCAGTTCTTC. The rearrangement joins TRBV6-5 to TRBJ2-1; D may match TRBD1 or TRBD2 (5 bases each). Looked up from germline, CDR1 is MNHEY and CDR2 is SVGAGI. CDR3 length: 16 residues. V lost 4 bases, J lost 0 bases, and 13 bases lay in between.

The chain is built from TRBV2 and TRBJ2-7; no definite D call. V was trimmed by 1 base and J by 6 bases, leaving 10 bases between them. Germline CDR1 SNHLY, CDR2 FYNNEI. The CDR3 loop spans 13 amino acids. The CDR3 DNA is TGTGCCAGCAGTGAAGGGCTACTCTCCGAGCAGTACTTC. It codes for CASSEGLLSEQYF.

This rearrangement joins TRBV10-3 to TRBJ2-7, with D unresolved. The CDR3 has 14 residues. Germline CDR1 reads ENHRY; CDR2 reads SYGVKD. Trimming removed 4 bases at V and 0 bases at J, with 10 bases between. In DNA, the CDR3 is TGTGCCATCAGTGCCCAGGCTAGCTCCTACGAGCAGTACTTC. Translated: CAISAQASSYEQYF.

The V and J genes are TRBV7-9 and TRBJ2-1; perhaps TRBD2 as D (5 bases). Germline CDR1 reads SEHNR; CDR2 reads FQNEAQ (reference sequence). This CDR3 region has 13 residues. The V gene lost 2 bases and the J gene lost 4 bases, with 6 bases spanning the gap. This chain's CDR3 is CASSLSGYNEQFF. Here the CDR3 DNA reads TGTGCCAGCAGCTTAAGCGGTTACAATGAGCAGTTCTTC.

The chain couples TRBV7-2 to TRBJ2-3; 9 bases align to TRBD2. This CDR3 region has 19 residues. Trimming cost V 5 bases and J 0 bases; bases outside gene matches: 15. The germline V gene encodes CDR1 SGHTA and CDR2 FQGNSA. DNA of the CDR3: TGTGCCAGCAGCCTCCGACCGGGACTAGCAGCGACTAGCACAGATACGCAGTATTTT. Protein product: CASSLRPGLAATSTDTQYF. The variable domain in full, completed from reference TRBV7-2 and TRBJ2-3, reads GAGVSQSPSNKVTEKGKDVELRCDPISGHTALYWYRQSLGQGLEFLIYFQGNSAPDKSGLPSDRFSAERTGGSVSTLTIQRTQQEDSAVYLCASSLRPGLAATSTDTQYFGPGTRLTVL.

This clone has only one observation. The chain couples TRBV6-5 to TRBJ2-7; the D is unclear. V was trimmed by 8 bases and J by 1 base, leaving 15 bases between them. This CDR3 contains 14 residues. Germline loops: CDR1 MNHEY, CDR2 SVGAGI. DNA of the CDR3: TGTGCCAGCGCCAAATCGGGTAGATCCTACGAGCAGTACTTC. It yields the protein CASAKSGRSYEQYF.

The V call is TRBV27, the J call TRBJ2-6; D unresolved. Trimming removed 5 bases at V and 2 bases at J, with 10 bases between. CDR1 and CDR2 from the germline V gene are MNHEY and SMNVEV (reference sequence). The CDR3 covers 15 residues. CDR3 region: CASSPQATGANVLTF. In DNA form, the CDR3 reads TGTGCCAGCAGTCCCCAAGCCACTGGGGCCAACGTCCTGACTTTC.

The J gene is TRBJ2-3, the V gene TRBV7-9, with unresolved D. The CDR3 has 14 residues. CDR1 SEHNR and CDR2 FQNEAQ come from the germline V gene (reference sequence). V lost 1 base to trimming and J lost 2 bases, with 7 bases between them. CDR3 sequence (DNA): TGTGCCAGCAGCTTAGTACTTAACACAGATACGCAGTATTTT. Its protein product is CASSLVLNTDTQYF.

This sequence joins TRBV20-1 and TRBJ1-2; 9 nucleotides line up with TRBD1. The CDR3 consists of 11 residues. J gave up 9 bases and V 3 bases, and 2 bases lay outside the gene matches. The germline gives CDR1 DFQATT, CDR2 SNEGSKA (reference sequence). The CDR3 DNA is TGCAGTGCTAGGACAGGGGGAAGCTACACCTTC. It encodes CSARTGGSYTF.

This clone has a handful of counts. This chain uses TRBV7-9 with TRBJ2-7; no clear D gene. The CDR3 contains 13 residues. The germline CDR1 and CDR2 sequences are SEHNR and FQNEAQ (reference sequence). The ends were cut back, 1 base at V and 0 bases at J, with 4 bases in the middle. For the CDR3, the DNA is TGTGCCAGCAGCTTAGGACACTCCTACGAGCAGTACTTC. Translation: CASSLGHSYEQYF.

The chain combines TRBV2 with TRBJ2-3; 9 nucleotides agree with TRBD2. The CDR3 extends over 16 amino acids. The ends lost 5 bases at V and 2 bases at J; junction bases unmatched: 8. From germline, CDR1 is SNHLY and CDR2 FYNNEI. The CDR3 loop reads CASSRLLAGPTDTQYF. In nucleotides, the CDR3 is TGTGCCAGCAGTCGCCTACTAGCGGGTCCCACAGATACGCAGTATTTT.

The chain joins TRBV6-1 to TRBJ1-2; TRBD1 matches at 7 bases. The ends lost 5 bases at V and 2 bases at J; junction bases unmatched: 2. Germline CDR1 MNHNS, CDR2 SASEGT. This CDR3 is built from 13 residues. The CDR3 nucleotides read TGTGCCAGCAGTCCACAGGGGAACTATGGCTACACCTTC. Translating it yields CASSPQGNYGYTF.

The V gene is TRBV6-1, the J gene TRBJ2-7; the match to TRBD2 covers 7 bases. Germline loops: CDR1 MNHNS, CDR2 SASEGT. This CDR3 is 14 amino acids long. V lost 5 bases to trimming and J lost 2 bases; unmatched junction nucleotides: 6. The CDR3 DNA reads TGTGCCAGCAGTTCCAGCGGGATCGCCTACGAGCAGTACTTC. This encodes CASSSSGIAYEQYF.

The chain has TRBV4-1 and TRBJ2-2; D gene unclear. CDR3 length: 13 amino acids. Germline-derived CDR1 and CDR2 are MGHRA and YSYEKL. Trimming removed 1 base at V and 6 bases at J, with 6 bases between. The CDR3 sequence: CASSQVLAGELFF. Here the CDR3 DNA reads TGCGCCAGCAGCCAAGTCCTAGCCGGGGAGCTGTTTTTT.

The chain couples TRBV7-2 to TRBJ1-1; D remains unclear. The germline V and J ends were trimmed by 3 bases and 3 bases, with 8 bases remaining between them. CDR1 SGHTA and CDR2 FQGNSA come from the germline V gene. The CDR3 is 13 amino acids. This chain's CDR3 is CASSFLIDTEAFF. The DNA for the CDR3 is TGTGCCAGCAGCTTCTTAATAGACACTGAAGCTTTCTTT.

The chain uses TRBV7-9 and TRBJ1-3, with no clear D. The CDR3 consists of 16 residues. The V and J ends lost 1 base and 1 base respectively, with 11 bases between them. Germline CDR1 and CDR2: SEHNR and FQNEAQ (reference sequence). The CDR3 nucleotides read TGTGCCAGCAGCTTAGGTGGTGGAAAGTCTGGAAACACCATATATTTT. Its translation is CASSLGGGKSGNTIYF.

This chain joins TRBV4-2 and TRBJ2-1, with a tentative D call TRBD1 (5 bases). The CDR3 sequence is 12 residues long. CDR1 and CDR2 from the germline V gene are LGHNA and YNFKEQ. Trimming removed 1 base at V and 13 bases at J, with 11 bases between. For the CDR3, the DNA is TGTGCCAGCAGCCAAGGGACATACCAACAGTTCTTC. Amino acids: CASSQGTYQQFF.

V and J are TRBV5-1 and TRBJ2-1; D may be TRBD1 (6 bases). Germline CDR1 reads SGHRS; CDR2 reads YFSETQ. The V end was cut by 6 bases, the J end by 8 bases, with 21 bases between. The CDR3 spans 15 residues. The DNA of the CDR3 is TGCGCCAGCAAACCCTCCGGGACAATGTTCGATGAGCAGTTCTTC. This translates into CASKPSGTMFDEQFF.

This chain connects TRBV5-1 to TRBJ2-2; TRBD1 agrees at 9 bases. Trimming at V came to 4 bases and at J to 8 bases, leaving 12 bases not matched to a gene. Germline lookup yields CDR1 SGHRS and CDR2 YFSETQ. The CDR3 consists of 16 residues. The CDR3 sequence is CASSPAGTGLSGELFF. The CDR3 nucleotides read TGCGCCAGCAGCCCGGCAGGGACAGGGCTATCTGGGGAGCTGTTTTTT.

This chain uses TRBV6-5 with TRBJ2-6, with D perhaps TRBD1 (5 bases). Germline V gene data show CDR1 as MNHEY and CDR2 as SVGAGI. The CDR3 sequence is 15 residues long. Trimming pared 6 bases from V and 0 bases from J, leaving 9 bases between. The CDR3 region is CASRLQGSGANVLTF. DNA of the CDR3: TGTGCCAGCAGACTCCAGGGCTCTGGGGCCAACGTCCTGACTTTC.

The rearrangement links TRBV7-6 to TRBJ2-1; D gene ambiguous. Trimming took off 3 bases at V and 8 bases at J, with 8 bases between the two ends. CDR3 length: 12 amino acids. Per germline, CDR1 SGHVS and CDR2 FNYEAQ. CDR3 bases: TGTGCCAGCAGCTTTATTGGGGATGAGCAGTTCTTC. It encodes CASSFIGDEQFF. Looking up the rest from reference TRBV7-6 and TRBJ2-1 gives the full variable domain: GAGVSQSPRYKVTKRGQDVALRCDPISGHVSLYWYRQALGQGPEFLTYFNYEAQQDKSGLPNDRFSAERPEGSISTLTIQRTEQRDSAMYRCASSFIGDEQFFGPGTRLTVL.

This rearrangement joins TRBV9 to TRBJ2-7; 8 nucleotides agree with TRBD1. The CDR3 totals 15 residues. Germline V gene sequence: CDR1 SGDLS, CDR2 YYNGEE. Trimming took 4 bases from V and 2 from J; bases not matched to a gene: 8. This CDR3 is CASSPHKDRAYEQYF. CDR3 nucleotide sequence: TGTGCCAGCAGCCCACACAAGGACAGGGCCTACGAGCAGTACTTC. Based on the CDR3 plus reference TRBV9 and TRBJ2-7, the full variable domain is DSGVTQTPKHLITATGQRVTLRCSPRSGDLSVYWYQQSLDQGLQFLIQYYNGEERAKGNILERFSAQQFPDLHSELNLSSLELGDSALYFCASSPHKDRAYEQYFGPGTRLTVT.

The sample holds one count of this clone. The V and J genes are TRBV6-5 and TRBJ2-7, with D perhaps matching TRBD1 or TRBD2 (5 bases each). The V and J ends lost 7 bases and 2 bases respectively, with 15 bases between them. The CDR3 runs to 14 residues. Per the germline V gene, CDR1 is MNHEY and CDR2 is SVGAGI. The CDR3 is CASTLPGPPYEQYF. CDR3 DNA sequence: TGTGCCAGCACCCTCCCGGGACCCCCCTACGAGCAGTACTTC.

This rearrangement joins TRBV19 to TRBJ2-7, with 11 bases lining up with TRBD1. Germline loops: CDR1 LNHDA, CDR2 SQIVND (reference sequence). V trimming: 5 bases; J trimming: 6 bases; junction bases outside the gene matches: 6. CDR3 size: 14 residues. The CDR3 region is CASSSLDRGREQYF. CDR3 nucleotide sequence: TGTGCCAGTAGTTCCCTGGACAGGGGGCGCGAGCAGTACTTC.

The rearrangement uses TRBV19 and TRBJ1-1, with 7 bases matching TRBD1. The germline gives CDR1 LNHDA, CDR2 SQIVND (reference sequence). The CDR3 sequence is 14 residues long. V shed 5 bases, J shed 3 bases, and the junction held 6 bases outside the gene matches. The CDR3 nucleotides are TGTGCCAGTAGTCTTCAGGGGGGCTACACTGAAGCTTTCTTT. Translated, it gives CASSLQGGYTEAFF.

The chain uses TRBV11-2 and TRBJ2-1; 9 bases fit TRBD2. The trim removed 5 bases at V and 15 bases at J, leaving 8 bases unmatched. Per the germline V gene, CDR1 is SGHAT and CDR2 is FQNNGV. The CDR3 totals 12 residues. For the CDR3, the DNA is TGTGCCAGCAGCGCCGGAGCGGGGGGTGGGTTCTTC. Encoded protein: CASSAGAGGGFF. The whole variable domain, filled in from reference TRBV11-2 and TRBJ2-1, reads EAGVAQSPRYKIIEKRQSVAFWCNPISGHATLYWYQQILGQGPKLLIQFQNNGVVDDSQLPKDRFSAERLKGVDSTLKIQPAKLEDSAVYLCASSAGAGGGFFGPGTRLTVL.